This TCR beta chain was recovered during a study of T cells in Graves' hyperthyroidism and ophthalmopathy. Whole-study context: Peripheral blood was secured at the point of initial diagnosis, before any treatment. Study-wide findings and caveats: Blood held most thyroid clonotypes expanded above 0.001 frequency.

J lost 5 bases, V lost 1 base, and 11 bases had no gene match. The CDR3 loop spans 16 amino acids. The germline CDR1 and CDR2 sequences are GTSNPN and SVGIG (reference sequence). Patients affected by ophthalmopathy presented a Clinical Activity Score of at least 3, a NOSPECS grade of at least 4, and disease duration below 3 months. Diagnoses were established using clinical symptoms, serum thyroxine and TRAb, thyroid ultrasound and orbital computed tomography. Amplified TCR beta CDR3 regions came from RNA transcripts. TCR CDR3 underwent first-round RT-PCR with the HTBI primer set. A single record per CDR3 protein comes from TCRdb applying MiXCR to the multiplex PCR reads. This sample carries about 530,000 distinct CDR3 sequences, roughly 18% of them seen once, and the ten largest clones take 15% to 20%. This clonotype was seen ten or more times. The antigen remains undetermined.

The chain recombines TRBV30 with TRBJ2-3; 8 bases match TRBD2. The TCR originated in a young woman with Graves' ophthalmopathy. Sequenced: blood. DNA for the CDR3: TGTGCCTGGAGTGCCAGGGGAGGCGGGAGGAGAGATACGCAGTATTTT. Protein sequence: CAWSARGGGRRDTQYF.